The source of this TCR beta chain is a study of OX40 agonist ivuxolimab in advanced cancers. At the level of the study: Ivuxolimab is a fully human IgG2 antibody that activates OX40 (CD134). Treatment received earlier with anti-PD-1, anti-PD-L1 or anti-CTLA-4 agents was allowed, and more than 30% had some. Three patients showed partial responses: one hepatocellular carcinoma and two cutaneous melanoma cases.

The CDR3 is made up of 15 amino acids. V was trimmed by 3 bases and J by 2 bases, leaving 13 bases between them. Looked up from germline, CDR1 is MGHDK and CDR2 is SYGVNS. The method was immunoSEQ multiplex PCR; TCRdb's version includes in-frame clones alone and lacks a portion of them. Among 60,000 to 85,000 clones, about 87% were seen once, and the ten largest hold 4% to 5%. This clonotype originated in an adult with an advanced solid tumor such as melanoma, head and neck, liver or kidney cancer. Sequencing was performed on CD4+ or CD8+ T cells sorted from blood, taken in a trial of the OX40 agonist ivuxolimab. The chain uses TRBV25-1 and TRBJ2-5; perhaps TRBD1 as D (5 bases). The CDR3 here is CASSDVRVPQETQYF. The CDR3 region has the DNA TGTGCCAGCAGTGATGTCAGGGTGCCGCAAGAGACCCAGTACTTC. Combining the CDR3 with reference TRBV25-1 and TRBJ2-5 gives the whole variable domain EADIYQTPRYLVIGTGKKITLECSQTMGHDKMYWYQQDPGMELHLIHYSYGVNSTEKGDLSSESTVSRIRTEHFPLTLESARPSHTSQYLCASSDVRVPQETQYFGPGTRLLVL.